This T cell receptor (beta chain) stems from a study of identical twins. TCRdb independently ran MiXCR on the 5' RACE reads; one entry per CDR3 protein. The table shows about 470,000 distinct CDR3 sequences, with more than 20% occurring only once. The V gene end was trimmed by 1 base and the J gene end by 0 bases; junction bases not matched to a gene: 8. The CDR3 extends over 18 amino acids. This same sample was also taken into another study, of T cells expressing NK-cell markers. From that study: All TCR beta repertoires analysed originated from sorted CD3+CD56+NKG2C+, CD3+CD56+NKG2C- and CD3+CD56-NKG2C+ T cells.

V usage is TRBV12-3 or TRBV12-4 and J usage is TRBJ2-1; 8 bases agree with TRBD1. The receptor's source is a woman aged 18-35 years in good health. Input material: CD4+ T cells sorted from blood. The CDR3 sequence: CASSLDLTGGSSYNEQFF. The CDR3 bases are TGTGCCAGCAGTTTAGACCTAACAGGGGGGAGCTCCTACAATGAGCAGTTCTTC.